This passage covers 15 T cell receptor beta chains from one sample sequenced in a study of technical replicates of blood from a handful of donors. TCRdb's table, derived via immunoSEQ multiplex PCR, lists solely in-frame clones and lacks some. The sample comprises roughly 79,000 clones, over 90% of which are singletons, and about 0.36% rests with the top ten. The sequencing sample was made of T cells isolated from PBMCs. The origin of the receptors is a human donor in good health.

V is TRBV28 and J is TRBJ2-1; TRBD2 matches 9 bases. The length of the CDR3 is 14 residues. The germline V gene encodes CDR1 MDHEN and CDR2 SYDVKM. Trimming took 4 bases from V and 5 from J; bases not matched to a gene: 3. The CDR3 here is CASSWTSENNEQFF. CDR3 nucleotides: TGTGCCAGCAGTTGGACTAGCGAGAACAATGAGCAGTTCTTC.

On this clone itself: This same CDR3 is encoded by further DNA sequences in the sample. This chain uses TRBV9 with TRBJ2-3, with 7 bases matching TRBD2. There are 14 residues in the CDR3. Trimming took 2 bases from V and 0 from J; bases not matched to a gene: 0. Per the germline V gene, CDR1 is SGDLS and CDR2 is YYNGEE. CDR3 region: CASSVGGSTDTQYF. The CDR3 region has the DNA TGTGCCAGCAGCGTGGGGGGGAGCACAGATACGCAGTATTTT.

The J gene is TRBJ1-5, the V gene TRBV28, with a tentative D call TRBD1 (6 bases). This CDR3 has 14 amino acids. Germline V gene lookup returns CDR1 MDHEN and CDR2 SYDVKM. Trimming shortened V by 4 bases and J by 7 bases, and 14 bases separated the two germline ends. The DNA of the CDR3 is TGTGCCAGCAGTTCGGCGGGGGGCGGACAGCCCCAGCATTTT. Its translation is CASSSAGGGQPQHF.

This clone appeared once. V usage is TRBV7-2 and J usage is TRBJ2-7, with D possibly TRBD2 on 6 matching bases. The V end lost 1 base, the J end lost 3 bases, and 10 bases lay between the germline ends. This CDR3 is 14 amino acids long. Germline values: CDR1 SGHTA, CDR2 FQGNSA. The CDR3 sequence is CASSLDGGNYEQYF. In DNA form, the CDR3 reads TGTGCCAGCAGCTTAGATGGCGGGAACTACGAGCAGTACTTC.

The chain carries TRBV25-1 and TRBJ2-7; weak D call: TRBD2 (6 bases). This CDR3 spans 13 amino acids. The germline CDR1 and CDR2 sequences are MGHDK and SYGVNS. V dropped 3 bases and J dropped 2 bases, with 8 bases sitting between them. The CDR3 sequence is CASSEAGTYEQYF. The CDR3 bases are TGTGCCAGCAGTGAGGCGGGGACCTACGAGCAGTACTTC.

J is TRBJ1-2 and V is TRBV6-5; possibly TRBD1 for D (6 bases). The CDR3 loop spans 16 amino acids. The germline V and J ends were trimmed by 0 bases and 5 bases, with 16 bases remaining between them. Germline CDR1 and CDR2: MNHEY and SVGAGI. The CDR3 DNA reads TGTGCCAGCAGTTACTCTAGAGGACAGATCCGATATGGCTACACCTTC. It translates to CASSYSRGQIRYGYTF.

Here the CDR3 reads CASSLVGGWAKNIQYF. The CDR3 DNA sequence: TGCGCCAGCAGCCTAGTGGGAGGTTGGGCCAAAAACATTCAGTACTTC. The chain is built from TRBV5-1 and TRBJ2-4; D is perhaps TRBD2 (6 bases). The V end was cut by 4 bases, the J end by 1 base, with 15 bases between. Germline V lookup: CDR1 SGHRS, CDR2 YFSETQ. This CDR3 is 16 amino acids long.

This clone occurred once. The chain joins TRBV5-4 to TRBJ2-6; TRBD2 might be the D (5 bases). There are 15 residues in the CDR3. Germline CDR1 SGHNT, CDR2 YYREEE (reference sequence). V lost 4 bases, J lost 0 bases, and 8 bases lay in between. CDR3 amino acids: CASSPGNSGANVLTF. The CDR3, as DNA: TGTGCCAGCAGCCCCGGGAACTCTGGGGCCAACGTCCTGACTTTC.

The rearrangement links TRBV10-3 to TRBJ2-7; D is undetermined. From germline, CDR1 is ENHRY and CDR2 SYGVKD. Trimming removed 4 bases from V and 0 bases from J, with 4 bases in between. This CDR3 is 12 amino acids long. In DNA, the CDR3 is TGTGCCATCAGTGTAGACTCCTACGAGCAGTACTTC. Encoded protein: CAISVDSYEQYF.

The V call is TRBV15, the J call TRBJ2-7; the match to TRBD2 covers 9 bases. V lost 0 bases to trimming and J lost 2 bases; unmatched junction nucleotides: 14. Germline CDR1 and CDR2: LNHNV and YYDKDF (reference sequence). The CDR3 extends over 19 amino acids. CDR3 DNA: TGTGCCACCAGCAGAGATCGTTCGGCTAGCGGGGCATATACCTACGAGCAGTACTTC. This translates into CATSRDRSASGAYTYEQYF.

This clone came up once. The CDR3 sequence is CASSRGPGKETQYF. The DNA of the CDR3 is TGCGCCAGCAGCCGTGGCCCAGGGAAAGAGACCCAGTACTTC. The chain combines TRBV4-1 with TRBJ2-5; D perhaps matches TRBD1 (5 bases). The germline gives CDR1 MGHRA, CDR2 YSYEKL. The CDR3 is made up of 14 amino acids. Trimming removed 4 bases at V and 3 bases at J, with 12 bases between.

This clone was observed once. The chain carries TRBV9 and TRBJ2-6; D might be TRBD1 (6 bases). The V end lost 1 base, the J end lost 4 bases, and 15 bases lay between the germline ends. This CDR3 contains 17 residues. Germline CDR1 and CDR2: SGDLS and YYNGEE. The CDR3 DNA reads TGTGCCAGCAGCGTAACCCTAACAGGGTCCGGGGCCAACGTCCTGACTTTC. It is translated as CASSVTLTGSGANVLTF.

In DNA, the CDR3 is TGTGCCATTCAGGGGTCTAACTATGGCTACACCTTC. Its translation is CAIQGSNYGYTF. The chain carries TRBV28 and TRBJ1-2; D is possibly TRBD1 (6 bases). The ends were cut back, 10 bases at V and 0 bases at J, with 9 bases in the middle. Germline CDR1 is MDHEN and CDR2 is SYDVKM. The length of the CDR3 is 12 residues.

The chain recombines TRBV30 with TRBJ2-7; D unresolved. Deletions cut 4 bases from V and 4 bases from J, with 14 bases between. The CDR3 is 13 amino acids. The germline CDR1 and CDR2 sequences are GTSNPN and SVGIG (reference sequence). DNA of the CDR3: TGTGCCTGGAATACGCGGTCCGGATACGAGCAGTACTTC. Its protein is CAWNTRSGYEQYF.

The rearrangement links TRBV6-1 to TRBJ2-7, with 7 bases identical to TRBD2. The CDR3 has 13 residues. Trimming at V came to 10 bases and at J to 3 bases, leaving 9 bases not matched to a gene. Germline V gene sequence: CDR1 MNHNS, CDR2 SASEGT. CDR3 DNA sequence: TGTGCCACCGCCGTGGCGGGGGTCTACGAGCAGTACTTC. Its translation: CATAVAGVYEQYF.